Included here is one T cell receptor beta chain sequence, with context. This clonotype was seen repeatedly, ten times or more. Its antigen target is currently unknown. No much larger clone is present one base from it, and per-base qualities are unavailable. V is cut by 5 bases and J by 0 bases, and the space between the germline ends is 14 bases. The CDR3 has 16 amino acids, counting the end cysteine and phenylalanine. Of the read, only the CDR3 DNA is kept; its 48 bases are in frame from base 1. These data belong to a study of CD8 T cells in ankylosing spondylitis (dated by TCRdb to 2015 to 2018). Study-level background: To find TCR variants linked to disease, the study profiled T cell receptor beta repertoires in ankylosing spondylitis patients and healthy donors. The full study cohort comprised roughly 24 ankylosing spondylitis patients and 85 to 120 healthy donors. Peripheral blood was sampled, and synovial fluid was also collected from ankylosing spondylitis patients.

Summary of the overall study and its limitations: A CD8+ phenotype was shown by the disease-linked clones, which were found at relatively low frequencies in peripheral blood. Significant enrichment of the disease-linked clones was reported in matched synovial fluid samples from ankylosing spondylitis patients. A TCR beta motif of eight highly homologous amino acid variants appeared characteristic of blood from ankylosing spondylitis patients. Some motif variants had previously been reported in the synovial fluid and blood of reactive arthritis patients, which suggests shared mechanisms of disease initiation.

TCRdb records Illumina HiSeq 2500 as the sequencer. TCR beta libraries were prepared by quantitative 5'-RACE with molecular barcodes. The authors processed their data as follows. A new computational method, built on a probabilistic model of VDJ rearrangement, was used to identify disease-linked TCR variants. Using fastp at Q25 and MiXCR, TCRdb reprocessed the public reads and kept productive beta chains. Each CDR3 protein appears once, grouped with its most common genes and DNA. TCRdb assigned the V and J calls; the authors' analysis was not used. Recorded for this sample are some 700,000 distinct CDR3 sequences; around a fifth of them occurred a single time. Around 20% of the sample comes from the top ten.

The receptor was derived from a male donor with ankylosing spondylitis. Sequenced input: blood, either unsorted or a sorted T cell fraction (not recorded which). The sequence joins TRBV12-3 or TRBV12-4 to TRBJ1-5; no D gene is confidently identified. CDR3 region: CASSLSGYNSNQPQHF. Here is the DNA: TGTGCCAGCAGTCTCTCGGGTTATAATAGCAATCAGCCCCAGCATTTT.